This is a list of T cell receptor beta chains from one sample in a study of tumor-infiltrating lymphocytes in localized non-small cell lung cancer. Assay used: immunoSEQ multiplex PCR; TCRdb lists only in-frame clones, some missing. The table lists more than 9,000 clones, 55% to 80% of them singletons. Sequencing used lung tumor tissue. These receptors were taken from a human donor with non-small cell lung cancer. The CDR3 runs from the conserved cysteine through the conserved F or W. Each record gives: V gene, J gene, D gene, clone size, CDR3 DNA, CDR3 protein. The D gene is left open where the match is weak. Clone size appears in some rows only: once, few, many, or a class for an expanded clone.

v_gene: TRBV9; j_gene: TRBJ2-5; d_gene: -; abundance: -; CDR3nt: TGTGCCAGCAGCGTAGTTGGCGGCCAAGAGACCCAGTACTTC; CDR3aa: CASSVVGGQETQYF
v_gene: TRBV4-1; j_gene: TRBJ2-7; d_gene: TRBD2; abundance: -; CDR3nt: TGCGCCAGCAGCCTCCGACTAGCGGAAATCTACGAGCAGTACTTC; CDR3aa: CASSLRLAEIYEQYF
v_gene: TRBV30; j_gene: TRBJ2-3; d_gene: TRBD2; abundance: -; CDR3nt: TGTGCCTGGATAATAAAGCGGGAGGGCCCTGATACGCAGTATTTT; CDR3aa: CAWIIKREGPDTQYF
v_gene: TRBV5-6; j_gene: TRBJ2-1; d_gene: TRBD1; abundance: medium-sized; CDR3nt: TGTGCCAGCAGCTCCTGGGGGACAGCCTCCTACAATGAGCAGTTCTTC; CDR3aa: CASSSWGTASYNEQFF
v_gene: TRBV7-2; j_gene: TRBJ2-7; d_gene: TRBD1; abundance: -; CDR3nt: TGTGCCAGCAGCTCGGGACAGGGATACTACGAGCAGTACTTC; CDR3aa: CASSSGQGYYEQYF
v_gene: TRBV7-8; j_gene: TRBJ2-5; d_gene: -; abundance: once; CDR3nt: TGTGCCAGCAGCCCGGACGTTAGTCAAGAGACCCAGTACTTC; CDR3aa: CASSPDVSQETQYF
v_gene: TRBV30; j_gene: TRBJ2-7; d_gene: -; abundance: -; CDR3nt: TGTGCTGGGAGCACCGGGGCCCACGAGCAGTACTTC; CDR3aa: CAGSTGAHEQYF
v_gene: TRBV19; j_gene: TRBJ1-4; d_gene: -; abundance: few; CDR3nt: TGTGCCAGTACTCGGGCTACCGCAACTAATGAAAAACTGTTTTTT; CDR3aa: CASTRATATNEKLFF
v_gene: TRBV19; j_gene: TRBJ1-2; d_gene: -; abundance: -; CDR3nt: TGTGCCAGTCGCACCGGGACGGACTATGGCTACACCTTC; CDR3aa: CASRTGTDYGYTF
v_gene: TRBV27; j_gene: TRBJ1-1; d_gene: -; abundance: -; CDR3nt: TGTGCCAGCAGTCCAGGGGTTAATATCGCTGAAGCTTTCTTT; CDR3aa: CASSPGVNIAEAFF
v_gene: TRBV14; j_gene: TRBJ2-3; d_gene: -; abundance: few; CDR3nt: TGCGCCAGCAGCCAAGTCTCCAAGGTTAGGGATACGCAGTATTTT; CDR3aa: CASSQVSKVRDTQYF
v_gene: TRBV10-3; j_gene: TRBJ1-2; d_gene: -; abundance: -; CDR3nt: TGTGCCATCAGTGAAGGCCAGCCGGGGGCATACACCTTC; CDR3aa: CAISEGQPGAYTF
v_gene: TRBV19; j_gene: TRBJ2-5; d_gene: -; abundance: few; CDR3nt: TGTGCCAGTAGTATATCAGCGGCCATACAAGAGACCCAGTACTTC; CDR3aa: CASSISAAIQETQYF
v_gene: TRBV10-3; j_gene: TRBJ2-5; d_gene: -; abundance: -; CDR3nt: TGTGCCATCAGTGAGTTAGAGACCCAGTACTTC; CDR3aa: CAISELETQYF
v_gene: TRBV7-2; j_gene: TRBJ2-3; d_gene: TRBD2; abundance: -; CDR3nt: TGTGCCAGCAGCTCGCGGGAGTCAGATACGCAGTATTTT; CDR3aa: CASSSRESDTQYF
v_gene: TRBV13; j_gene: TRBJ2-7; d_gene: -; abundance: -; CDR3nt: TGTGCCAGCAGCTTAAACAGGGATTCCTACGAGCAGTACTTC; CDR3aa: CASSLNRDSYEQYF
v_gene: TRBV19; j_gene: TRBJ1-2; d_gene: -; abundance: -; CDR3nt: TGTGCCAGTAGTGCCTCCGGGACGGTTACCTATGGCTACACCTTC; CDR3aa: CASSASGTVTYGYTF
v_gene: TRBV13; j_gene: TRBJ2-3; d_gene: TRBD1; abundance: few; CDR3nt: TGTGCCAGCAGCCCACAGGGGGAAGATACGCAGTATTTT; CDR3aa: CASSPQGEDTQYF
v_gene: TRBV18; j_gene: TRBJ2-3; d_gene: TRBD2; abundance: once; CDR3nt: TGTGCCAGCTCACCCGGGACTAGCGGGGGGGCCGCTACAGATACGCAGTATTTT; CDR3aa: CASSPGTSGGAATDTQYF
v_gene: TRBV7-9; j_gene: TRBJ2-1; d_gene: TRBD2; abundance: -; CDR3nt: TGTGCCAGCAGCGGCGGGAGCTTCTCCTACAATGAGCAGTTCTTC; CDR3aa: CASSGGSFSYNEQFF
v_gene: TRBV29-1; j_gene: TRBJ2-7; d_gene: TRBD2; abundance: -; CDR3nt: TGCAGCGCCACGGGACTAGCGGGAGGGCCTGGCGAGCAGTACTTC; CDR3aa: CSATGLAGGPGEQYF
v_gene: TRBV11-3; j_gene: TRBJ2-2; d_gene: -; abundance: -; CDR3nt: TGTGCCAGCAGCTTAGTAGGTGCCGGGGAGCTGTTTTTT; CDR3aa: CASSLVGAGELFF
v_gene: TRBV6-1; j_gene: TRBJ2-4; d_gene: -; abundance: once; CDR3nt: TGTGCCAGCAGTGAGGCGGGTCAAAACATTCAGTACTTC; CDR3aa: CASSEAGQNIQYF
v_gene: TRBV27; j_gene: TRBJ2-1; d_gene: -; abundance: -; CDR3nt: TGTGCCAGCAGTCATATCCGGGTCGGGAATGAGCAGTTCTTC; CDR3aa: CASSHIRVGNEQFF
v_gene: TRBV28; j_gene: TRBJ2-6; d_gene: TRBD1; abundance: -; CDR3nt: TGTGCCACCTTTCCAGGGGGTTTCGGATCTGGGGCCAACGTCCTGACTTTC; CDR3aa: CATFPGGFGSGANVLTF
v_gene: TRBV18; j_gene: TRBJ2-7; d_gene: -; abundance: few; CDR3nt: TGTGCCAGCTCACCCGCGCGCTACGAGCAGTACTTC; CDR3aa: CASSPARYEQYF
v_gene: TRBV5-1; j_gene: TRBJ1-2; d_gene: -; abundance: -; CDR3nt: TGCGCCAGCAGCTCGATACAGGGCGGTGGTGGCTACACCTTC; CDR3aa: CASSSIQGGGGYTF
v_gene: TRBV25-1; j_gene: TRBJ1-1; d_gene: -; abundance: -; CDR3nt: TGTGCCAGCATTCCCAAATTGGCCAGGGTTGAATCTGAAGCTTTCTTT; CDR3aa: CASIPKLARVESEAFF
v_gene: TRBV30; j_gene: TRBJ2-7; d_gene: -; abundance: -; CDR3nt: TGTGCCTGGAGTGAGGTAATTCCGGGACGGAGTTTATCCTACGAGCAGTACTTC; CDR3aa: CAWSEVIPGRSLSYEQYF
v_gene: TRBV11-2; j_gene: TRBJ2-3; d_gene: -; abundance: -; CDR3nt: TGTGCCAGCAGCTTAGAGGGACGCGGCGGGCAGTATTTT; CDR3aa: CASSLEGRGGQYF
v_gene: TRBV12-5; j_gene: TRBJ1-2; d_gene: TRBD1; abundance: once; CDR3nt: TGTGCTAGTGGTTTGGGACAGGGGGACTTCTATGGCTACACCTTC; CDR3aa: CASGLGQGDFYGYTF
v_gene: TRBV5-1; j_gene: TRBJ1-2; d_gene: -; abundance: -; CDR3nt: TGCGCCAGCAGCTTGAACGGAAACTATGGCTACACCTTC; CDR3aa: CASSLNGNYGYTF
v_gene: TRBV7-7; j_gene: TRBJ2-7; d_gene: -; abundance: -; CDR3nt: TGTGCCAGCAGTGAGTACGTGGCTTTTCCGTACGAGCAGTACTTC; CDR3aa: CASSEYVAFPYEQYF
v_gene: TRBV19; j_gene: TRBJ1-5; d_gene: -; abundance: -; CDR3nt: TGTGCCAGCTCGCCGACCGTTAGCAATCAGCCCCAGCATTTT; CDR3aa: CASSPTVSNQPQHF
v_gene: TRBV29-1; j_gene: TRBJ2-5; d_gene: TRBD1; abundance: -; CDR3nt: TGCAGCGTTGAAAAGGGGGCGGAGACCCAGTACTTC; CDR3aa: CSVEKGAETQYF
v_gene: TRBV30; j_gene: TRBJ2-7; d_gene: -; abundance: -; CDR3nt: TGTGCCTGGAGGGGAGACGCCAACTACGAGCAGTACTTC; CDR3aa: CAWRGDANYEQYF
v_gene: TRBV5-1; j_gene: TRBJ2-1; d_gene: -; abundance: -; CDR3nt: TGCGCCAGCAGGGTAACTAGCCGAGACAATGAGCAGTTCTTC; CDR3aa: CASRVTSRDNEQFF
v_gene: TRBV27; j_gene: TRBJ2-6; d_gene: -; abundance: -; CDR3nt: TGTGCCAGCAGTTTATCCTACCGCTCTGGGGCCAACGTCCTGACTTTC; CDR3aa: CASSLSYRSGANVLTF
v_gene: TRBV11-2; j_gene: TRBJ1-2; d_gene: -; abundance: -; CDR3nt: TGTGCCAGCAACCAAATGGGACCCCGGGGGGACTATGGCTACACCTTC; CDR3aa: CASNQMGPRGDYGYTF
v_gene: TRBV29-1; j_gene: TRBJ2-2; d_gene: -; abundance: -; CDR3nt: TGCAGCGTTGAGGGGCAGAGCATCGGGGAGCTGTTTTTT; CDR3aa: CSVEGQSIGELFF
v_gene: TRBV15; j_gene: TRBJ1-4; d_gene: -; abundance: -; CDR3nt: TGTGCCACCAGCAGAGGTGGGGAATTGGAAAAACTGTTTTTT; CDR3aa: CATSRGGELEKLFF
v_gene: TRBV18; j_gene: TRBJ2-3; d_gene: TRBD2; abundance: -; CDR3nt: TGTGCCAGCTCACAAAGGACTAGCGGGAGCACAGATACGCAGTATTTT; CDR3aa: CASSQRTSGSTDTQYF
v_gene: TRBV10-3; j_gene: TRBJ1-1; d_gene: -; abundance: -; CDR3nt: TGTGCCATCAGTGATAGCTTGAACACTGAAGCTTTCTTT; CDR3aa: CAISDSLNTEAFF